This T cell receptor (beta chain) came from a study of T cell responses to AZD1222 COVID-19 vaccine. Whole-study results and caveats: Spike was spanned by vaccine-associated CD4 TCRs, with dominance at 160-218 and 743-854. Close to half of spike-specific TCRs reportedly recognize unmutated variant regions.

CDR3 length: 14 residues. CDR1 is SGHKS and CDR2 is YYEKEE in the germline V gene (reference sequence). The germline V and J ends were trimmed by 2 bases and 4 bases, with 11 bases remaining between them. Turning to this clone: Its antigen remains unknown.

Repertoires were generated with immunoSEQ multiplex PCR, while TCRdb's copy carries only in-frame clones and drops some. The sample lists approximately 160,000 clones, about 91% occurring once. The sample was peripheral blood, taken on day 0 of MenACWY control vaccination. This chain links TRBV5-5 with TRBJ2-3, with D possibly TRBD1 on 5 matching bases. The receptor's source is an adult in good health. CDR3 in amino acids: CASSLGVRADTQYF. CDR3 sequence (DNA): TGTGCCAGCAGCTTAGGGGTAAGGGCAGATACGCAGTATTTT. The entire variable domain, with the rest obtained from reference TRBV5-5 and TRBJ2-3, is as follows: DAGVTQSPTHLIKTRGQQVTLRCSPISGHKSVSWYQQVLGQGPQFIFQYYEKEERGRGNFPDRFSARQFPNYSSELNVNALLLGDSALYLCASSLGVRADTQYFGPGTRLTVL.